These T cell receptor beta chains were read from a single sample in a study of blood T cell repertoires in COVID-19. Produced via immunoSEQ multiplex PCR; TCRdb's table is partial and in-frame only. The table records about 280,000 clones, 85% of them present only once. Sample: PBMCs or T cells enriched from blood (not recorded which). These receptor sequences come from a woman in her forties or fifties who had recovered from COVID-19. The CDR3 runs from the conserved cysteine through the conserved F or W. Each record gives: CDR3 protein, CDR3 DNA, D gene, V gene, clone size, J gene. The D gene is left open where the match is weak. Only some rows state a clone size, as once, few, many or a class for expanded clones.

CASSQTQLNTEAFF,TGTGCCAGCAGTCAAACACAGCTGAACACTGAAGCTTTCTTT,NA,TRBV6-5,NA,TRBJ1-1
CASSSRATGSYNEQFF,TGCGCCAGCAGCTCCCGCGCGACAGGCTCCTACAATGAGCAGTTCTTC,NA,TRBV4-1,NA,TRBJ2-1
CASRGQANGSPQHF,TGTGCCAGCAGGGGACAGGCGAACGGATCGCCCCAGCATTTT,TRBD1,TRBV2,NA,TRBJ1-5
CASSFTGTGSYEQYF,TGTGCCAGCAGTTTCACCGGGACAGGGTCCTACGAGCAGTACTTC,TRBD1,TRBV28,NA,TRBJ2-7
CASRSGQEGHISYGYTF,TGTGCCAGCAGATCGGGACAGGAGGGCCACATAAGCTATGGCTACACCTTC,TRBD1,TRBV7-4,NA,TRBJ1-2
CASSLVQGSNQPQHF,TGTGCCAGCAGTTTAGTACAGGGGAGCAATCAGCCCCAGCATTTT,TRBD1,TRBV27,NA,TRBJ1-5
CASSVPRGGSTDTQYF,TGTGCCAGCAGTGTACCCCGGGGGGGAAGCACAGATACGCAGTATTTT,TRBD2,TRBV28,NA,TRBJ2-3
CAWSRVGQGSTGELFF,TGTGCCTGGAGTAGAGTAGGGCAGGGGAGCACCGGGGAGCTGTTTTTT,NA,TRBV30,NA,TRBJ2-2
CATRGGWGGDGEQFF,TGTGCCACCCGTGGTGGGTGGGGGGGCGACGGGGAGCAGTTCTTC,NA,TRBV24-1,NA,TRBJ2-1
CAWSWDRSYEQYF,TGTGCCTGGAGCTGGGACAGATCCTACGAGCAGTACTTC,TRBD1,TRBV30,NA,TRBJ2-7
CASRDRTFYEQYF,TGTGCCAGCAGGGACAGAACTTTCTACGAGCAGTACTTC,NA,TRBV6-5,once,TRBJ2-7
CASSRGTGAYSNQPQHF,TGCGCCAGCAGCCGGGGGACAGGGGCATATAGCAATCAGCCCCAGCATTTT,TRBD1,TRBV4-1,NA,TRBJ1-5
CSVSGGPLVVPDTQYF,TGCAGCGTTAGCGGGGGCCCGCTCGTGGTCCCAGATACGCAGTATTTT,TRBD2,TRBV29-1,NA,TRBJ2-3
CAWRETVYGYTF,TGTGCCTGGAGAGAGACAGTCTATGGCTACACCTTC,NA,TRBV30,NA,TRBJ1-2
CASSLPGGVETQYF,TGTGCCAGCAGCCTTCCCGGGGGGGTGGAGACCCAGTACTTC,TRBD2,TRBV28,NA,TRBJ2-5
CASSLKRDIQYF,TGTGCCAGCAGTTTAAAGCGGGACATTCAGTACTTC,NA,TRBV12-3/TRBV12-4,NA,TRBJ2-4
CASSRGIKGYTF,TGTGCCAGCAGCCGGGGGATTAAGGGCTACACCTTC,NA,TRBV28,NA,TRBJ1-2
CASSDYPRALSYEQYF,TGTGCCAGCAGTGACTACCCCAGGGCCCTCTCCTACGAGCAGTACTTC,NA,TRBV2,few,TRBJ2-7
CAWDQGNQPQHF,TGTGCCTGGGACCAGGGAAATCAGCCCCAGCATTTT,NA,TRBV30,once,TRBJ1-5
CASSGQGELANYGYTF,TGTGCCAGCAGCGGACAGGGGGAGCTCGCTAACTATGGCTACACCTTC,TRBD1,TRBV2,NA,TRBJ1-2
CASSQSKGFRGATSYEQYF,TGCGCCAGCAGTCAATCAAAAGGATTCAGGGGGGCGACAAGTTACGAGCAGTACTTC,NA,TRBV23-1,NA,TRBJ2-7
CASRRDTQETQYF,TGTGCCAGCCGACGGGACACCCAAGAGACCCAGTACTTC,NA,TRBV27,NA,TRBJ2-5